Following are 31 T cell receptor beta chains from one sample sequenced in a study of post-analysis software for immune sequencing data. Study-wide results and caveats: The five TRBV segments detected at higher frequency in patients than in controls included TRBV5-6, TRBV5-1 and TRBV20-1.

Their antigens remain unidentified. Prepared TCR beta cDNA libraries contained unique molecular identifiers. TCRdb analysed the PCR reads with MiXCR anew, one entry per CDR3 protein. Counted here are about 460,000 distinct CDR3 sequences, roughly 45% occurring once; the ten biggest clones make up about 12%. Sequencing used blood. Source of these receptors: a girl aged 5 to 17 with multiple sclerosis.

The V call is TRBV20-1, the J call TRBJ2-5; the D gene is possibly TRBD1 (6 bases). The CDR3 totals 14 residues. The V and J ends lost 3 bases and 5 bases respectively, with 16 bases between them. Per germline, CDR1 DFQATT and CDR2 SNEGSKA (reference sequence). The CDR3 region is CSARLVGGLETQYF. In DNA form, the CDR3 reads TGCAGTGCTAGGCTTGTTGGGGGCTTGGAGACCCAGTACTTC.

This clonotype was found a few times. The chain links TRBV20-1 to TRBJ2-7; D is possibly TRBD1 (6 bases). V was pared by 1 base and J by 3 bases, with 10 bases between. The CDR3 runs 13 residues. Germline CDR1 reads DFQATT; CDR2 reads SNEGSKA (reference sequence). The CDR3 region is CSARVGAGYEQYF. The CDR3 nucleotides read TGCAGTGCTAGAGTGGGGGCTGGCTACGAGCAGTACTTC.

This chain uses TRBV2 with TRBJ2-3, with TRBD2 identical over 7 bases. Germline V gene sequence: CDR1 SNHLY, CDR2 FYNNEI. V was clipped by 6 bases and J by 4 bases; unmatched bases: 10. The CDR3 runs 15 residues. CDR3 in amino acids: CASRSRREYPDTQYF. In nucleotides, the CDR3 is TGTGCCAGCAGATCGCGGCGGGAGTACCCAGATACGCAGTATTTT.

This chain joins TRBV14 and TRBJ1-2, with 12 bases lining up with TRBD1. The J segment lost 8 bases and the V segment lost 4 bases, leaving 5 bases of the junction unmatched. The germline gives CDR1 SGHDN, CDR2 FVKESK. The CDR3 is 14 amino acids. The chain's CDR3 is CASSRGTGGRGYTF. CDR3 nucleotides: TGTGCCAGCAGCCGCGGGACAGGGGGCCGGGGCTACACCTTC.

This clonotype turned up a few times. V usage is TRBV7-8 and J usage is TRBJ2-1; possibly TRBD1 or TRBD2 for D (5 bases each). V lost 5 bases, J lost 8 bases, and 22 bases lay in between. The CDR3 spans 16 residues. The germline V gene has CDR1 SGHVS and CDR2 FQNEAQ. The CDR3 sequence is CASSGGGGPHADEQFF. The CDR3 DNA sequence: TGTGCCAGCAGCGGAGGTGGGGGACCCCACGCCGATGAGCAGTTCTTC.

The gene calls are TRBV7-2 and TRBJ1-5; 11 bases fit TRBD1. V was pared by 5 bases and J by 1 base, with 7 bases of the junction left unmatched. Germline CDR1 and CDR2: SGHTA and FQGNSA. This CDR3 comprises 17 residues. CDR3 nucleotide sequence: TGTGCCAGCAGCGCCGGGACAGGGGGTGTGAGCAATCAGCCCCAGCATTTT. It specifies CASSAGTGGVSNQPQHF.

The V gene is TRBV6-5, the J gene TRBJ2-2, with TRBD2 identical over 10 bases. The CDR3 covers 17 residues. Germline lookup yields CDR1 MNHEY and CDR2 SVGAGI. V lost 5 bases to trimming and J lost 3 bases; unmatched junction nucleotides: 9. CDR3 residues: CASSHPRTSGYTGELFF. Here the CDR3 DNA reads TGTGCCAGCAGTCACCCCCGGACTAGCGGATACACCGGGGAGCTGTTTTTT.

This clonotype showed up just a few times. This chain joins TRBV20-1 and TRBJ2-7; unclear D gene. Germline CDR1 and CDR2: DFQATT and SNEGSKA (reference sequence). V lost 4 bases and J lost 0, with 13 bases in between. CDR3 length: 14 amino acids. As DNA, the CDR3 is TGCAGTGCTACCTTTAGCTTTAGCTCCTACGAGCAGTACTTC. It specifies CSATFSFSSYEQYF.

This clonotype turned up a few times. The chain combines TRBV10-3 with TRBJ2-7; unclear D gene. The germline gives CDR1 ENHRY, CDR2 SYGVKD. The CDR3 spans 12 residues. The V and J ends lost 11 bases and 0 bases respectively, with 11 bases between them. CDR3 sequence: CAAGSPSYEQYF. CDR3 DNA sequence: TGTGCCGCCGGTAGTCCCTCCTACGAGCAGTACTTC.

The V gene is TRBV7-3, the J gene TRBJ2-5, with 7 bases lining up with TRBD2. This CDR3 comprises 16 residues. The V gene's germline CDR1 is SGHTA and CDR2 FQGTGA. Trimming at V came to 2 bases and at J to 1 base, leaving 7 bases not matched to a gene. The chain's CDR3 is CASSLEQSGTQETQYF. In DNA form, the CDR3 reads TGTGCCAGCAGCTTAGAGCAGAGCGGGACCCAAGAGACCCAGTACTTC.

This chain uses TRBV5-1 with TRBJ1-2; D might be TRBD1 (6 bases). V was pared by 1 base and J by 5 bases, with 18 bases between. The germline CDR1 and CDR2 sequences are SGHRS and YFSETQ. The CDR3 loop spans 16 amino acids. The CDR3 sequence: CASSLHVGQIAYGYTF. CDR3 sequence (DNA): TGCGCCAGCAGCTTGCACGTTGGACAGATCGCTTATGGCTACACCTTC. The full variable domain, rest sourced from reference TRBV5-1 and TRBJ1-2, is KAGVTQTPRYLIKTRGQQVTLSCSPISGHRSVSWYQQTPGQGLQFLFEYFSETQRNKGNFPGRFSGRQFSNSRSEMNVSTLELGDSALYLCASSLHVGQIAYGYTFGSGTRLTVV.

The rearrangement uses TRBV5-1 and TRBJ2-5; 10 bases match TRBD2. Looked up from germline, CDR1 is SGHRS and CDR2 is YFSETQ. The CDR3 sequence is 15 residues long. The V gene end was trimmed by 3 bases and the J gene end by 1 base; junction bases not matched to a gene: 3. CDR3 DNA: TGCGCCAGCAGCTCGCGGACTAGCGGCCAAGAGACCCAGTACTTC. This codes for CASSSRTSGQETQYF.

This chain joins TRBV28 and TRBJ2-1; 10 bases align to TRBD2. This CDR3 comprises 16 residues. V was clipped by 6 bases and J by 8 bases; unmatched bases: 13. Germline V gives CDR1 MDHEN, CDR2 SYDVKM. Written as DNA, the CDR3 is TGTGCCAGCAGGGCCCCCCTTAGCGGGAGGAAGGATGAGCAGTTCTTC. Translation: CASRAPLSGRKDEQFF.

CDR3 sequence (DNA): TGTGCTAGTGGAAGGGACGGTAAGGGGGCCCAGTACTTC. It codes for CASGRDGKGAQYF. The V and J genes are TRBV12-5 and TRBJ2-5; D perhaps matches TRBD1 (6 bases). Germline loops: CDR1 LGHNT, CDR2 FRNRAP. The CDR3 sequence is 13 residues long. Trimming left V 6 bases short and J 9 bases short, with 17 bases between.

Only one count was recorded for this clonotype. The chain employs TRBV20-1 and TRBJ2-3, with TRBD1 matching 9 bases. The germline V gene has CDR1 DFQATT and CDR2 SNEGSKA (reference sequence). V was pared by 5 bases and J by 3 bases, with 3 bases of the junction left unmatched. The CDR3 totals 13 residues. DNA for the CDR3: TGCAGTGCTTTACAGGGGGCGACAGATACGCAGTATTTT. This translates into CSALQGATDTQYF.

This clonotype was detected only a few times. The V call is TRBV7-6, the J call TRBJ2-1; 10 bases are a match to TRBD2. This CDR3 contains 16 residues. Germline V lookup: CDR1 SGHVS, CDR2 FNYEAQ. Trimming at V came to 1 base and at J to 5 bases, leaving 5 bases not matched to a gene. The CDR3 here is CASSLVGLAVNNEQFF. For the CDR3, the DNA is TGTGCCAGCAGCTTAGTTGGACTAGCGGTTAACAATGAGCAGTTCTTC.

This chain connects TRBV2 to TRBJ1-5; D may be TRBD1 (5 bases). Germline V gene data show CDR1 as SNHLY and CDR2 as FYNNEI. Trimming left V 11 bases short and J 6 bases short, with 14 bases between. The CDR3 consists of 12 residues. CDR3 sequence (DNA): TGTGCCCGCTCTCTGGGGACTCAGCCCCAGCATTTT. Its translation: CARSLGTQPQHF.

As for this clonotype: Relative to the germline gene, one junction end is altered; a read error may explain this. V is TRBV20-1 and J is TRBJ2-3, with 10 bases that match TRBD2. This CDR3 comprises 19 residues. Germline values: CDR1 DFQATT, CDR2 SNEGSKA (reference sequence). CDR3 DNA sequence: TGCAGTGCTAGAGATTTTGCGCGGCTAGCGGGAGAGAGCACAGATACGCAGGATTTT. Its translation: CSARDFARLAGESTDTQDF.

The chain combines TRBV28 with TRBJ2-7; either TRBD1 or TRBD2 may fit D (5 bases each). The germline V gene encodes CDR1 MDHEN and CDR2 SYDVKM. The V and J ends lost 5 bases and 1 base respectively, with 15 bases between them. This CDR3 has 15 residues. CDR3 sequence reads: CASSGTGTGSYEQYF. The CDR3 coding sequence is TGTGCCAGCAGTGGAACCGGGACGGGTTCCTACGAGCAGTACTTC.

The CDR3 reads CSARSGAMDTQYF. The CDR3 DNA reads TGCAGTGCTAGGTCCGGGGCGATGGATACGCAGTATTTT. This rearrangement joins TRBV20-1 to TRBJ2-3; D tentatively fits TRBD1 or TRBD2 (5 bases each). Trimming cost V 3 bases and J 6 bases, with 13 bases left between them. The V gene's germline CDR1 is DFQATT and CDR2 SNEGSKA (reference sequence). The CDR3 length is 13 residues.

This chain joins TRBV7-9 and TRBJ2-7; 9 bases are shared with TRBD1. Germline V gene sequence: CDR1 SEHNR, CDR2 FQNEAQ (reference sequence). CDR3 length: 15 residues. Losses at the gene ends were 3 bases for V and 6 bases for J; bases not matched to a gene: 9. The CDR3: CASSLSGTGRVEQYF. The CDR3 region has the DNA TGTGCCAGCAGCTTGAGTGGGACAGGGCGGGTCGAGCAGTACTTC.

This clonotype was picked up a small number of times. V gene TRBV29-1 combines with J gene TRBJ2-7; TRBD1 or TRBD2 may be the D gene (5 bases each). This CDR3 contains 14 residues. Trimming removed 6 bases at V and 0 bases at J, with 15 bases between. The germline V gene encodes CDR1 SQVTM and CDR2 ANQGSEA. CDR3 region: CSVVRDPSSYEQYF. CDR3 DNA: TGCAGCGTCGTTCGGGACCCCAGCTCCTACGAGCAGTACTTC.

V and J are TRBV20-1 and TRBJ1-1; D remains ambiguous. V gave up 1 base and J gave up 1 base, with 7 bases separating them. This CDR3 has 13 residues. Germline assignment: CDR1 DFQATT and CDR2 SNEGSKA (reference sequence). CDR3 DNA: TGCAGTGCTAGAGGGACCGCGAACACTGAAGCTTTCTTT. This codes for CSARGTANTEAFF.

J is TRBJ1-1 and V is TRBV7-9; a possible D gene is TRBD1 (6 bases). The CDR3 runs 10 residues. Germline lookup yields CDR1 SEHNR and CDR2 FQNEAQ (reference sequence). V was pared by 8 bases and J by 10 bases, with 11 bases between. The CDR3 DNA reads TGTGCCAGCGGGGGCCCCGGAGCTTTCTTT. It yields the protein CASGGPGAFF.

The chain is built from TRBV20-1 and TRBJ2-3, with D possibly TRBD2 on 5 matching bases. Trimming took 1 base from V and 0 from J, leaving 20 bases between them. Germline V lookup: CDR1 DFQATT, CDR2 SNEGSKA (reference sequence). The CDR3 extends over 18 amino acids. In nucleotides, the CDR3 is TGCAGTGCTAGAGCAATCTCGGCGGGTTTATCTAGCACAGATACGCAGTATTTT. Amino acids: CSARAISAGLSSTDTQYF.

CDR3 amino acids: CASSPPDDNEQFF. DNA for the CDR3: TGTGCCAGCAGCCCCCCGGACGACAATGAGCAGTTCTTC. The genes are TRBV13 and TRBJ2-1, with D hard to call. The germline V gene has CDR1 PRHDT and CDR2 FYEKMQ (reference sequence). The ends were cut back, 5 bases at V and 5 bases at J, with 10 bases in the middle. The CDR3 runs 13 residues.

This clonotype was seen a handful of times. The chain is built from TRBV28 and TRBJ1-1, with a possible D match to TRBD1 (5 bases). Between the trimmed V and J ends, which lost 6 bases and 7 bases, there was a span of 21 bases. Germline CDR1 is MDHEN and CDR2 is SYDVKM. This CDR3 has 15 amino acids. The CDR3 reads CASSPPGPGYGEAFF. The CDR3, as DNA: TGTGCCAGCAGCCCCCCGGGGCCCGGTTATGGTGAAGCTTTCTTT.

The chain couples TRBV20-1 to TRBJ2-3; no clear D gene. This CDR3 comprises 12 residues. V was pared by 8 bases and J by 1 base, with 10 bases between. CDR1 DFQATT and CDR2 SNEGSKA come from the germline V gene (reference sequence). In DNA form, the CDR3 reads TGCAGTACTCGGGCAGGCACAGATACGCAGTATTTT. It yields the protein CSTRAGTDTQYF.

The chain uses TRBV4-3 and TRBJ2-3; D unresolved. Trimming removed 0 bases from V and 6 bases from J, with 16 bases in between. The CDR3 sequence is 16 residues long. In germline, CDR1 is LGHNA, CDR2 YSLEER. CDR3 residues: CASSQDESGATDTQYF. In DNA form, the CDR3 reads TGCGCCAGCAGCCAAGACGAGTCCGGAGCAACGGATACGCAGTATTTT.

This chain joins TRBV10-3 and TRBJ2-1; 8 positions agree with TRBD2. J gave up 6 bases and V 2 bases, and 9 bases lay outside the gene matches. CDR1 and CDR2 from the germline V gene are ENHRY and SYGVKD. The CDR3 runs to 16 residues. In nucleotides, the CDR3 is TGTGCCATCAGTGAGGCGGGACTAGGGGGGAGCAATGAGCAGTTCTTC. Protein: CAISEAGLGGSNEQFF.

This clonotype has just a few counts. The chain links TRBV5-1 to TRBJ2-6; a possible D gene is TRBD1 (6 bases). CDR1 is SGHRS, CDR2 YFSETQ, per germline. With 4 bases removed from V and 0 bases from J, the gap between germline ends came to 14 bases. The CDR3 totals 17 residues. CDR3 DNA sequence: TGCGCCAGCAGCCCCGGGACACCGAGCTCTGGGGCCAACGTCCTGACTTTC. Amino acid sequence: CASSPGTPSSGANVLTF.